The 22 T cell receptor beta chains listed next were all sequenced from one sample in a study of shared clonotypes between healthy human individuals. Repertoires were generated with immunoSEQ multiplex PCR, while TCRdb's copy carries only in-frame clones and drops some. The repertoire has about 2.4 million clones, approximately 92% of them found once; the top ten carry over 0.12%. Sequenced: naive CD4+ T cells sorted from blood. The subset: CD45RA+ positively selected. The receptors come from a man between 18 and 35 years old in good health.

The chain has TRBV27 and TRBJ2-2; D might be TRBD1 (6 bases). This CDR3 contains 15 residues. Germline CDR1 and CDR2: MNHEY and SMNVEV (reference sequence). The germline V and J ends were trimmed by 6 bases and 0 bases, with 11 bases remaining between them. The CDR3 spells CASRPGHTNTGELFF. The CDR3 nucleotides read TGTGCCAGCAGGCCGGGACACACGAACACCGGGGAGCTGTTTTTT.

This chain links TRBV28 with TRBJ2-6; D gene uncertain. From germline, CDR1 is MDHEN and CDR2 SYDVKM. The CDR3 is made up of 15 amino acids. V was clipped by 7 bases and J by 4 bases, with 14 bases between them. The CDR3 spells CASISRSVGANVLTF. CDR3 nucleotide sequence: TGTGCCAGCATTTCCCGGTCGGTCGGGGCCAACGTCCTGACTTTC.

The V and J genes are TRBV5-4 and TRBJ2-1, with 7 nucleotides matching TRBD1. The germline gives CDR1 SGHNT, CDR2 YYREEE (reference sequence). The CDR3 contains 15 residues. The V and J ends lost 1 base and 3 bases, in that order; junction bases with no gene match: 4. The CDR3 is CASSLSTGNYNEQFF. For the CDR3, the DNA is TGTGCCAGCAGCTTGTCGACAGGGAACTACAATGAGCAGTTCTTC.

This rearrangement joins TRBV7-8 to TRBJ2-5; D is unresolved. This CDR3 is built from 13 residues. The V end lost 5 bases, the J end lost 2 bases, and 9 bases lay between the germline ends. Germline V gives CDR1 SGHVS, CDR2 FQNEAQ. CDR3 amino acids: CASSTDLQETQYF. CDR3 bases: TGTGCCAGCAGCACGGACCTACAAGAGACCCAGTACTTC.

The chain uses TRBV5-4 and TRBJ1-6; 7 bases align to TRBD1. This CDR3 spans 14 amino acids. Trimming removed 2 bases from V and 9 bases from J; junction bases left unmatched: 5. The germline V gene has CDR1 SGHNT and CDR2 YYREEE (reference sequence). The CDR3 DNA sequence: TGTGCCAGCAGCTTAGAAGGGGGCGCTTCACCCCTCCACTTT. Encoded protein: CASSLEGGASPLHF.

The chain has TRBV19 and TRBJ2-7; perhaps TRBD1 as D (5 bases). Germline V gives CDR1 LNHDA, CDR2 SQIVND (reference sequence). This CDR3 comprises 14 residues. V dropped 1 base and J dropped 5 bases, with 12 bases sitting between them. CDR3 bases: TGTGCCAGTAGTATAGGGGTAGGGGCCCACGAGCAGTACTTC. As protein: CASSIGVGAHEQYF.

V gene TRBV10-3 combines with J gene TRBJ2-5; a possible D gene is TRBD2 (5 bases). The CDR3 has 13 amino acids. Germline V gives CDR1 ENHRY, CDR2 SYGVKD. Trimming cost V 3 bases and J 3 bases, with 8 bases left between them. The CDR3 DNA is TGTGCCATCAGTGACGGACTTGAAGAGACCCAGTACTTC. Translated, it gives CAISDGLEETQYF.

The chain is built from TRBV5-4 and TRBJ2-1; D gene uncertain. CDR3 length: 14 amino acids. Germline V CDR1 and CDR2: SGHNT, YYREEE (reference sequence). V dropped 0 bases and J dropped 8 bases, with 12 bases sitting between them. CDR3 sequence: CASSLGQAQDEQFF. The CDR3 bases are TGTGCCAGCAGCTTGGGCCAGGCCCAAGATGAGCAGTTCTTC.

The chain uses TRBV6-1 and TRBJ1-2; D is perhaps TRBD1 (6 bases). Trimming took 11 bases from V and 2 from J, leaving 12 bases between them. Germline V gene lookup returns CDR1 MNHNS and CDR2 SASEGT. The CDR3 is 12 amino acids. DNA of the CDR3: TGTGCCGCCAACAGGGAAAACTATGGCTACACCTTC. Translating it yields CAANRENYGYTF.

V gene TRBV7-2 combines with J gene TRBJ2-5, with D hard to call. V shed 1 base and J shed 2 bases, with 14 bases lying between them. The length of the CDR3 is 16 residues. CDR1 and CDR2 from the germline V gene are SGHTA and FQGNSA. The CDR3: CASSLDGRARQETQYF. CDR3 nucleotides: TGTGCCAGCAGCTTAGATGGCCGGGCGCGACAAGAGACCCAGTACTTC. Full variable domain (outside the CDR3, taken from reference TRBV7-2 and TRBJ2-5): GAGVSQSPSNKVTEKGKDVELRCDPISGHTALYWYRQSLGQGLEFLIYFQGNSAPDKSGLPSDRFSAERTGGSVSTLTIQRTQQEDSAVYLCASSLDGRARQETQYFGPGTRLLVL.

The CDR3 region is CASSPDRNSYEQYF. CDR3 DNA sequence: TGCGCCAGCAGCCCGGACAGAAACTCCTACGAGCAGTACTTC. The chain has TRBV5-1 and TRBJ2-7, with D perhaps TRBD1 (6 bases). V gave up 4 bases and J gave up 0 bases, with 11 bases separating them. The CDR3 length is 14 residues. The germline gives CDR1 SGHRS, CDR2 YFSETQ.

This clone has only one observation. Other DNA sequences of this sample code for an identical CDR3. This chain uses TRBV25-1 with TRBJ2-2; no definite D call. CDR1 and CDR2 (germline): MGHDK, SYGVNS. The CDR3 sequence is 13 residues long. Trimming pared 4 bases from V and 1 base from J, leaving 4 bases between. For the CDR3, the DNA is TGTGCCAGCAGTGTCGGGAACACCGGGGAGCTGTTTTTT. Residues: CASSVGNTGELFF.

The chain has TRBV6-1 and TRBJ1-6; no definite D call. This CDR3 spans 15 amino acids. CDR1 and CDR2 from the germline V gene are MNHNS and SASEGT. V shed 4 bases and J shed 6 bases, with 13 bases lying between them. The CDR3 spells CASSAVGGFNSPLHF. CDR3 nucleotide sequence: TGTGCCAGCAGTGCGGTGGGAGGGTTTAATTCACCCCTCCACTTT.

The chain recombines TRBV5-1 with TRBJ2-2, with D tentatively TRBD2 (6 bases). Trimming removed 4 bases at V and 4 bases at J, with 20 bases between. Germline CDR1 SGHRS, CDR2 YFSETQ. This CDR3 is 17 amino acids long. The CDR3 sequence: CASSGSGQTLTTGELFF. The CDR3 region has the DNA TGCGCCAGCAGCGGGAGCGGGCAGACCTTAACCACCGGGGAGCTGTTTTTT.

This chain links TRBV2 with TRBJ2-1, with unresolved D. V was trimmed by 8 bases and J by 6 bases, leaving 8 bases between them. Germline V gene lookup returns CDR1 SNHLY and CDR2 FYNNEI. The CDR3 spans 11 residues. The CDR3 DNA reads TGTGCCAGCGGAACTTTCAATGAGCAGTTCTTC. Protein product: CASGTFNEQFF.

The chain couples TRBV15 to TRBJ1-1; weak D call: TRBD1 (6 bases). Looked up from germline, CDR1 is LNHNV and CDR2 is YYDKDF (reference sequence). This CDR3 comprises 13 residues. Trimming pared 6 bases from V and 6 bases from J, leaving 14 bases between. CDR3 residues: CATRRSQGPEAFF. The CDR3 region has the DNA TGTGCCACCAGGAGATCTCAGGGGCCTGAAGCTTTCTTT.

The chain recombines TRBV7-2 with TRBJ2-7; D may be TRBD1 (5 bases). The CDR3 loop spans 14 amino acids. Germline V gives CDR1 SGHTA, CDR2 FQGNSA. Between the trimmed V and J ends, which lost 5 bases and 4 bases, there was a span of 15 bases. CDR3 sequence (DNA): TGTGCCAGCAGCGACAGACGAAATTCGTACGAGCAGTACTTC. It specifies CASSDRRNSYEQYF.

CDR3 sequence (DNA): TGTGCCAGCACCCCCCTCCGGGACAGAAAGACCCAGTACTTC. It yields the protein CASTPLRDRKTQYF. This rearrangement joins TRBV6-1 to TRBJ2-5, with 7 bases identical to TRBD1. The CDR3 length is 14 residues. Losses at the gene ends were 7 bases for V and 6 bases for J; bases not matched to a gene: 11. Germline V gene lookup returns CDR1 MNHNS and CDR2 SASEGT.

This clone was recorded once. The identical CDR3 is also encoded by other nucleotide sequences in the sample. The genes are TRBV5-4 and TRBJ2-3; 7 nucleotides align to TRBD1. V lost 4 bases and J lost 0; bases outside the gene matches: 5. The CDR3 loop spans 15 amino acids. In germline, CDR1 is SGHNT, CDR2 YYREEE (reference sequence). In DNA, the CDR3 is TGTGCCAGCAGCCTAAGACAGGGCAGCACAGATACGCAGTATTTT. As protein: CASSLRQGSTDTQYF.

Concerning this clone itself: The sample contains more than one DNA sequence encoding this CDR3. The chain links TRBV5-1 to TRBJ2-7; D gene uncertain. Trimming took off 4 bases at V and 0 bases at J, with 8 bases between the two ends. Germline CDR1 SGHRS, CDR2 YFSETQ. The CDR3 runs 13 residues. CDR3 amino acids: CASSPRPSYEQYF. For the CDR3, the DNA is TGCGCCAGCAGCCCCAGGCCCTCCTACGAGCAGTACTTC.

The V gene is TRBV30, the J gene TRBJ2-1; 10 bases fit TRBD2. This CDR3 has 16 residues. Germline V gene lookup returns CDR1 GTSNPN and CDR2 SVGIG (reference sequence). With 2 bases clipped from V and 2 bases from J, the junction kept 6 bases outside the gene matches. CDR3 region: CAWSRVAGGPYNEQFF. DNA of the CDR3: TGTGCCTGGAGTAGGGTAGCGGGGGGCCCCTACAATGAGCAGTTCTTC. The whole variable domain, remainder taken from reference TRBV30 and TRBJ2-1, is SQTIHQWPATLVQPVGSPLSLECTVEGTSNPNLYWYRQAAGRGLQLLFYSVGIGQISSEVPQNLSASRPQDRQFILSSKKLLLSDSGFYLCAWSRVAGGPYNEQFFGPGTRLTVL.

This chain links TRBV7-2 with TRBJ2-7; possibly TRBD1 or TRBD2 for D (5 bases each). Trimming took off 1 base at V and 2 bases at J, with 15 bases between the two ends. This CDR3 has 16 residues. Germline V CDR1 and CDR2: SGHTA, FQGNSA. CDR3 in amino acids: CASSLVSGATPYEQYF. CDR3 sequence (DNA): TGTGCCAGCAGCTTAGTCTCCGGGGCCACCCCCTACGAGCAGTACTTC.